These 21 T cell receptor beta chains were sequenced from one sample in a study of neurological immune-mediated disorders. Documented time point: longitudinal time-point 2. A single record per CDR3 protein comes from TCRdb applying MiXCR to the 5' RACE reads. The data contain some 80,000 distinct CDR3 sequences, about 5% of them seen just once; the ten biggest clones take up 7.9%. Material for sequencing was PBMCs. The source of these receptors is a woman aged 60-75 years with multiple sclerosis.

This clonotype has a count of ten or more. This CDR3 reads CATSSGKHQETQYF. CDR3 nucleotides: TGTGCCACCAGCAGTGGAAAACACCAAGAGACCCAGTACTTC. V and J are TRBV15 and TRBJ2-5, with D hard to call. The germline CDR1 and CDR2 sequences are LNHNV and YYDKDF (reference sequence). The V end lost 3 bases, the J end lost 0 bases, and 8 bases lay between the germline ends. The CDR3 extends over 14 amino acids.

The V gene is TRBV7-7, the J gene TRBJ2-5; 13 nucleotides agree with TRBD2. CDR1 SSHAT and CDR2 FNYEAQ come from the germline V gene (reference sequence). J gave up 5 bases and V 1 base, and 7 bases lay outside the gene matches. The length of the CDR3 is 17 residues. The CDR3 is CASSLGGLAGAGETQYF. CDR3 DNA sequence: TGTGCCAGCAGCTTAGGCGGACTAGCGGGGGCTGGGGAGACCCAGTACTTC. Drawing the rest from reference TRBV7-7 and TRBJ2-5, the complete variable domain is GAGVSQSPRYKVTKRGQDVTLRCDPISSHATLYWYQQALGQGPEFLTYFNYEAQPDKSGLPSDRFSAERPEGSISTLTIQRTEQRDSAMYRCASSLGGLAGAGETQYFGPGTRLLVL.

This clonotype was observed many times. The CDR3 DNA reads as TGCAGTGCTAGAGTGGGGCGGAGCGGGGGGGCTGGAGATACGCAGTATTTT. The encoded protein is CSARVGRSGGAGDTQYF. This chain joins TRBV20-1 and TRBJ2-3; TRBD2 agrees at 10 bases. V lost 1 base, J lost 5 bases, and 12 bases stayed unmatched. This CDR3 is built from 17 residues. The germline gives CDR1 DFQATT, CDR2 SNEGSKA (reference sequence).

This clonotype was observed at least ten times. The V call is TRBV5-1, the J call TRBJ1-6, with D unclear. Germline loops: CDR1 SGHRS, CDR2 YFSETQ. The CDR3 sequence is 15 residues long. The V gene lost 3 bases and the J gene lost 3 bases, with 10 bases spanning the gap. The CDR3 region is CASSSGRNYNSPLHF. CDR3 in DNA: TGCGCCAGCAGCTCTGGACGGAACTATAATTCACCCCTCCACTTT.

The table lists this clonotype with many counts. CDR3 DNA: TGCGCCAGCAGCTTGACAGCTGATAACACTGAAGCTTTCTTT. Protein: CASSLTADNTEAFF. This sequence joins TRBV5-1 and TRBJ1-1; D is unclear. Germline-derived CDR1 and CDR2 are SGHRS and YFSETQ. CDR3 length: 14 amino acids. V was clipped by 1 base and J by 2 bases, with 9 bases between them. The variable domain in full, completed from reference TRBV5-1 and TRBJ1-1, reads KAGVTQTPRYLIKTRGQQVTLSCSPISGHRSVSWYQQTPGQGLQFLFEYFSETQRNKGNFPGRFSGRQFSNSRSEMNVSTLELGDSALYLCASSLTADNTEAFFGQGTRLTVV.

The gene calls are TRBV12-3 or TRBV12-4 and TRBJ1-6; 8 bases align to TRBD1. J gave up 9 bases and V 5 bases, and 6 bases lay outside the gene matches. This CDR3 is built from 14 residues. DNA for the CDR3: TGTGCCAGCAGTCTGACAGGGGAACGTTCACCCCTCCACTTT. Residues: CASSLTGERSPLHF.

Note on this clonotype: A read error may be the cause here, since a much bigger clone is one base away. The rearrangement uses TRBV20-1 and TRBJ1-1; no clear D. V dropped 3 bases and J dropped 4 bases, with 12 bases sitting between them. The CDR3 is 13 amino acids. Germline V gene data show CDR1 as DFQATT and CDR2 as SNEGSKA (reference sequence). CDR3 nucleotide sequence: TGCAGTGCTAGTATGGAGAGGGTCACTGAAGCTTTCTTT. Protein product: CSASMERVTEAFF.

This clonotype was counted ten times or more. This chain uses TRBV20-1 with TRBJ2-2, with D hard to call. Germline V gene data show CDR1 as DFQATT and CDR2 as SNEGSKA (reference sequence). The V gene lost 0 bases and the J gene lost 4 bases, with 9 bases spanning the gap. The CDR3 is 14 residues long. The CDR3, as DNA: TGCAGTGCTAGAGATCCCCTTGGCACCGGGGAGCTGTTTTTT. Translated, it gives CSARDPLGTGELFF.

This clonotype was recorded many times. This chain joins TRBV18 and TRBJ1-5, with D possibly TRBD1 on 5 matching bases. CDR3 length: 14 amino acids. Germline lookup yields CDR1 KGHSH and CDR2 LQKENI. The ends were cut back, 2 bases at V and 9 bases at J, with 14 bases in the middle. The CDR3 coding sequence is TGTGCCAGCTCACCAGGCCAGGCTGGGGGGCCCCAGCATTTT. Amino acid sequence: CASSPGQAGGPQHF. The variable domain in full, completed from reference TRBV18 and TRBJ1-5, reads NAGVMQNPRHLVRRRGQEARLRCSPMKGHSHVYWYRQLPEEGLKFMVYLQKENIIDESGMPKERFSAEFPKEGPSILRIQQVVRGDSAAYFCASSPGQAGGPQHFGDGTRLSIL.

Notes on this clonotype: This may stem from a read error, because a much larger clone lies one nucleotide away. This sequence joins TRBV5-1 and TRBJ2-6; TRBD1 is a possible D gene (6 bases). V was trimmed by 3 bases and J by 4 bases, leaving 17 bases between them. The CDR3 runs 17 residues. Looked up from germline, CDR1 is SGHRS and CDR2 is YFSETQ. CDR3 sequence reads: CASSSGSGDPGANVLTF. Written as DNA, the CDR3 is TGCGCCAGCAGCTCCGGGTCAGGGGATCCCGGGGCCAACGTCCTGACTTTC.

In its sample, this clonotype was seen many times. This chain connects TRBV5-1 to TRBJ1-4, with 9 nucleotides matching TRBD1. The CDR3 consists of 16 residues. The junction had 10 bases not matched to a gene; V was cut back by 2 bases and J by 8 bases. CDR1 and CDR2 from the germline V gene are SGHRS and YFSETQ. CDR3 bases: TGCGCCAGCAGCTTTACTACAGGGGGCATTAGAGAAAAACTGTTTTTT. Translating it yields CASSFTTGGIREKLFF.

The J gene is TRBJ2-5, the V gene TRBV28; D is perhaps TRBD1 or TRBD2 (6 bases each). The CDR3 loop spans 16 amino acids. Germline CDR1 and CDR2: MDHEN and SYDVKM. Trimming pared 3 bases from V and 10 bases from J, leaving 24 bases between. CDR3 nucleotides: TGTGCCAGCAGTTTGGGGACATTAATGGGGGGTGGGATCCAGTACTTC. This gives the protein CASSLGTLMGGGIQYF.

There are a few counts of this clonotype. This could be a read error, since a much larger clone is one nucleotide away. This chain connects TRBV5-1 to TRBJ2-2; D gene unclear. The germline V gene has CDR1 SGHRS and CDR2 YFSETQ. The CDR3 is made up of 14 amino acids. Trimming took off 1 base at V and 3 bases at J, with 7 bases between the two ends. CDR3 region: CASSLNAYTGELFF. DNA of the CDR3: TGCGCCAGCAGCTTGAACGCCTACACCGGGGAGCTGTTTTTT.

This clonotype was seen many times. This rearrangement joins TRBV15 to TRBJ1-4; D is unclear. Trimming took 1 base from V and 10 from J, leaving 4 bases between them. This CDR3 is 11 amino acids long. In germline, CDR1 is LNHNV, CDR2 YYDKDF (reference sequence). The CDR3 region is CATSRGGKLFF. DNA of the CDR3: TGTGCCACCAGCAGAGGCGGAAAACTGTTTTTT. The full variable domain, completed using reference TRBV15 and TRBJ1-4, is DAMVIQNPRYQVTQFGKPVTLSCSQTLNHNVMYWYQQKSSQAPKLLFHYYDKDFNNEADTPDNFQSRRPNTSFCFLDIRSPGLGDTAMYLCATSRGGKLFFGSGTQLSVL.

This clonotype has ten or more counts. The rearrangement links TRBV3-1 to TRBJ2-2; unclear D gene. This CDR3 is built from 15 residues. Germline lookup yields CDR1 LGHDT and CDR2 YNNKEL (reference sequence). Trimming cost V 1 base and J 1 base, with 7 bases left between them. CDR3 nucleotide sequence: TGTGCCAGCAGCCAAGCCGCAAAGAACACCGGGGAGCTGTTTTTT. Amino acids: CASSQAAKNTGELFF. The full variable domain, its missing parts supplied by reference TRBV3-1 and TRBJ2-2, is DTAVSQTPKYLVTQMGNDKSIKCEQNLGHDTMYWYKQDSKKFLKIMFSYNNKELIINETVPNRFSPKSPDKAHLNLHINSLELGDSAVYFCASSQAAKNTGELFFGEGSRLTVL.

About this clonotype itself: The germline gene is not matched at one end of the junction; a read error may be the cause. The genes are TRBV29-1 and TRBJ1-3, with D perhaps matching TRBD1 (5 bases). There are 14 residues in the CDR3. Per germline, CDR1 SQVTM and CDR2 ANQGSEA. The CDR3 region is CSVERTCSVNTIYF. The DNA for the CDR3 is TGCAGCGTTGAGCGGACATGCTCTGTAAACACCATATATTTT.

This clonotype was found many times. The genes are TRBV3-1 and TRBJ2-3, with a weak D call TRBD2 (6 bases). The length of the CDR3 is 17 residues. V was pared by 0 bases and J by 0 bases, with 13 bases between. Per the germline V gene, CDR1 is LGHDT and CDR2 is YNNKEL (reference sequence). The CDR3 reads CASSQDPSRGSTDTQYF. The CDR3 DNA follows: TGTGCCAGCAGCCAAGATCCGTCGCGGGGTAGCACAGATACGCAGTATTTT.

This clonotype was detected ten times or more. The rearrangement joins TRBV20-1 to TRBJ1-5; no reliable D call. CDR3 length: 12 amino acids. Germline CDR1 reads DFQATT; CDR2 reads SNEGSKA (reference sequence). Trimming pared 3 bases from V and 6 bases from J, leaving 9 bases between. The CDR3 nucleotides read TGCAGTGCTAGGGTGGGCGTTCAGCCCCAGCATTTT. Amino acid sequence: CSARVGVQPQHF.

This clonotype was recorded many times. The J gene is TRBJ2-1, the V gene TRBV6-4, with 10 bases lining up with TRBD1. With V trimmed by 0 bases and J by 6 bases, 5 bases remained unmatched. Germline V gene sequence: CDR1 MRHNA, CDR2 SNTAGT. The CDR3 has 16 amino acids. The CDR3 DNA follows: TGTGCCAGCAGTGACTCGGGGACAGGGGATATCAATGAGCAGTTCTTC. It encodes CASSDSGTGDINEQFF.

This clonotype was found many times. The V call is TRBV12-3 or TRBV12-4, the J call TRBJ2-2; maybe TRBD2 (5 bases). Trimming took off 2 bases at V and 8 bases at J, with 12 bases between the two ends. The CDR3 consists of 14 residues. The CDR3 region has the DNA TGTGCCAGCAGTTTAAGGCTAGCTACGGGGGAGCTGTTTTTT. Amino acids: CASSLRLATGELFF.

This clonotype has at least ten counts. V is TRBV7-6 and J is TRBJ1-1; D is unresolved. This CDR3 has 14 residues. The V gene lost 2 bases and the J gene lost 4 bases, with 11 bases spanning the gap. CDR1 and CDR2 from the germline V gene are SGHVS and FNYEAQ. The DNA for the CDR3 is TGTGCCAGCAGCTTACTCGGGGAAAGCACTGAAGCTTTCTTT. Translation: CASSLLGESTEAFF.